This T cell receptor (beta chain) originates from a study of T cell repertoires in aging, cancer and after chemotherapy. TCR beta rearrangements were amplified from peripheral blood genomic DNA. Trimming took 9 bases from V and 3 from J; bases not matched to a gene: 5. Germline loops: CDR1 WNHNN, CDR2 SYGVQD (reference sequence). The CDR3 runs to 13 residues. TRB rearrangements spanning V, D and J were amplified using mixed TRB-A/B primers. Using its own MiXCR run on the multiplex PCR reads, TCRdb lists one record per CDR3 protein. The data contain about 3,000 distinct CDR3 sequences, over 20% of them seen just once; the ten biggest clones take up roughly 52%.

The chain joins TRBV10-1 to TRBJ2-3, with 8 bases fitting TRBD1. This TCR came from a human donor with a solid tumor. The specimen sequenced was blood. The chain's CDR3 is CASGQGGTDTQYF. CDR3 bases: TGCGCCAGTGGACAGGGAGGAACAGATACGCAGTATTTT.